In this sample, the clone carrying this T cell receptor (beta chain) turned up once. Assay used: immunoSEQ multiplex PCR; TCRdb lists only in-frame clones, some missing. The sample includes 98,000 or so clones, over 90% of them seen just once. In germline, CDR1 is MNHNY, CDR2 SVGAGI (reference sequence). This CDR3 comprises 16 residues. V lost 7 bases to trimming and J lost 6 bases; unmatched junction nucleotides: 13. The data were taken from a study of T cell responses to AZD1222 COVID-19 vaccine. The sequence came from an adult in good health. The chain uses TRBV6-6 and TRBJ1-2; TRBD1 matches at 11 bases. The sample here was peripheral blood, taken on day 0 of AZD1222 vaccination. CDR3 in DNA: TGTGCCAGCACTCCGGCAGGGACAGGGGGACGTCATGGCTACACCTTC. The encoded protein is CASTPAGTGGRHGYTF.